This TCR beta chain was retrieved from a study of Ad26.COV2.S vaccination and SARS-CoV-2 variants. Repertoires were generated with immunoSEQ multiplex PCR, while TCRdb's copy carries only in-frame clones and drops some. Here the sample spans 200,000 to 250,000 clones, 85% to 90% being singletons. Noted treatment: roughly 19 received Ad26.COV2.S at low or high dose, single or two shots; five or six received placebo; per-sample allocation not given. Repertoires come from day 63 after the first vaccine or placebo injection. As its vector, the vaccine had Ad26, which expressed Wuhan-strain SARS-CoV-2 spike. The CDR3 is made up of 14 amino acids. The germline gives CDR1 SGHNT, CDR2 YYREEE (reference sequence). The germline V and J ends were trimmed by 2 bases and 0 bases, with 6 bases remaining between them. Turning to this clone: Its target is not known.

Whole-study findings and limits: An underestimation of total T cell responses may have resulted from the TCR breadth and depth analyses. Vaccine and placebo recipients had similar non-spike TCR breadth. Substantial breadth was reported for post-vaccination spike-specific CD8+ and CD4+ T cells.

Sequenced here: peripheral blood, sampled in a trial of Ad26.COV2.S vaccine versus placebo. The TCR sequence derives from a person aged 18-65 years who received the Ad26.COV2.S COVID-19 vaccine or a placebo. The V and J genes are TRBV5-4 and TRBJ2-1; D not resolved. Here the CDR3 reads CASSFASSYNEQFF. Written as DNA, the CDR3 is TGTGCCAGCAGCTTCGCTAGCTCCTACAATGAGCAGTTCTTC.